This record covers a single T cell receptor beta chain. Its antigen is currently unknown. This sample stems from a study of OX40 agonist ivuxolimab in advanced cancers. At the level of the study: Partial responses occurred in Three dose-escalation patients, one with hepatocellular carcinoma and two with cutaneous melanoma.

General study results and limits: By week 6 at 0.1 to 3.0 mg/kg, blood CD4+ and CD8+ T cells had expanded clonally.

Generated by immunoSEQ multiplex PCR, the TCRdb table keeps only in-frame clones and is missing some. The table shows 71,000 or so clones, with around 80% occurring only once. The source is an adult with an advanced solid tumor such as melanoma, head and neck, liver or kidney cancer. The input for sequencing was CD4+ or CD8+ T cells sorted from blood, taken in a trial of the OX40 agonist ivuxolimab.

This CDR3 reads CASSFITGGVAKNIQYF. The CDR3 nucleotides read TGTGCCAGCAGCTTTATTACGGGCGGGGTAGCCAAAAACATTCAGTACTTC. This chain links TRBV7-2 with TRBJ2-4; D possibly corresponds to TRBD2 (6 bases). The ends were cut back, 3 bases at V and 0 bases at J, with 15 bases in the middle. The CDR3 is 17 residues long. From germline, CDR1 is SGHTA and CDR2 FQGNSA.